Listed here are 2 T cell receptor beta chains from one sample, sequenced in a study of metastatic and nonmetastatic thyroid tumors. TCRdb re-called the PCR reads through MiXCR. This sample has approximately 25,000 clones, with around 26% found just once. All patients reached thyroid surgery having received no treatment beforehand. The sequenced sample was blood. These receptors all come from a male donor with papillary thyroid cancer or a benign thyroid nodule (not recorded which). Some clones in this sample may be carry-over from other donors' samples.

In this sample, this clone turned up many times. This chain links TRBV9 with TRBJ2-1; 8 bases fit TRBD1. The V gene's germline CDR1 is SGDLS and CDR2 YYNGEE. After removal of 4 bases from V and 1 base from J, the junction contained 1 base not matched to a gene. The CDR3 sequence is 14 residues long. The CDR3 DNA follows: TGTGCCAGCAGCCACAGGGGGTCCTACAATGAGCAGTTCTTC. Protein sequence: CASSHRGSYNEQFF.

The chain joins TRBV2 to TRBJ2-2, with 7 bases that match TRBD1. The CDR3 contains 14 residues. V shed 9 bases and J 6 bases; nucleotides not matched to a gene: 10. Germline loops: CDR1 SNHLY, CDR2 FYNNEI. The CDR3 here is CASPDRARPGELFF. CDR3 in DNA: TGTGCCAGTCCAGACAGGGCGAGACCCGGGGAGCTGTTTTTT.